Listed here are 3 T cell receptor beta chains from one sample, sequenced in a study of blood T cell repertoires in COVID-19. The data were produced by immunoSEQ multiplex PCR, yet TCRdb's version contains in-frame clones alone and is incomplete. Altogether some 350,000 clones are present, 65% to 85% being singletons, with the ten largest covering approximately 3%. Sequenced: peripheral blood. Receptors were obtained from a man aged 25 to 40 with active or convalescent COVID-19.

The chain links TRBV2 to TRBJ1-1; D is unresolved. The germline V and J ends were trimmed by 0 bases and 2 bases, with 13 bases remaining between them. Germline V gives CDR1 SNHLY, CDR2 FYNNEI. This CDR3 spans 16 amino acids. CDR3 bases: TGTGCCAGCAGTGAAGCGCTTCGACATCAAAACACTGAAGCTTTCTTT. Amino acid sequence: CASSEALRHQNTEAFF.

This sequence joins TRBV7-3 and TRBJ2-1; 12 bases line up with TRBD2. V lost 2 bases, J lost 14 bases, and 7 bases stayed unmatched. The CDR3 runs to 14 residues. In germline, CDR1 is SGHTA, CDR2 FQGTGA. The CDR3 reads CASSLGLAGGPEFF. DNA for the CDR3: TGTGCCAGCAGCTTAGGCCTAGCGGGGGGGCCTGAGTTCTTC.

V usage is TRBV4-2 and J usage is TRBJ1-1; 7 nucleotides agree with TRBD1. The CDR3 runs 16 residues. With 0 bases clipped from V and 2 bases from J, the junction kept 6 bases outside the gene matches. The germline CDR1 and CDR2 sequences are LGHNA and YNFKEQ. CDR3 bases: TGTGCCAGCAGCCAAGATAACAGGGGAACTAACACTGAAGCTTTCTTT. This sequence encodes CASSQDNRGTNTEAFF.